Listed below are T cell receptor beta chains from one sample, sequenced in a study of control samples from healthy donors and cancer patients. Clones were sequenced by immunoSEQ multiplex PCR, and TCRdb holds only the in-frame ones, with some missing. This sample yields around 100,000 clones, of which around 92% are seen a single time; roughly 2.5% belongs to the top ten. The sequenced material came from blood. Receptors originate from a woman younger than 30 in good health. Both conserved end residues are part of each CDR3. The order of the fields is V gene, D gene, J gene, clone size, CDR3 protein, CDR3 DNA. The D gene is left open where the match is weak. Clone size is not always given. Where it is, it says once, few, many or a class for expanded clones.

V gene: TRBV30; D gene: .; J gene: TRBJ2-7; clone size: .; CDR3 protein: CAWSEAAGYDYEQYF; CDR3 DNA: TGTGCCTGGAGTGAGGCTGCGGGGTATGACTACGAGCAGTACTTC
V gene: TRBV2; D gene: .; J gene: TRBJ1-3; clone size: .; CDR3 protein: CASSREDAVWWNTIYF; CDR3 DNA: TGTGCCAGCAGTCGGGAGGACGCGGTTTGGTGGAACACCATATATTTT
V gene: TRBV25-1; D gene: .; J gene: TRBJ2-5; clone size: .; CDR3 protein: CASSERGGATRETQYF; CDR3 DNA: TGTGCCAGCAGTGAACGTGGCGGAGCCACTCGAGAGACCCAGTACTTC
V gene: TRBV27; D gene: TRBD2; J gene: TRBJ2-3; clone size: .; CDR3 protein: CASTLLAGGPDTQYF; CDR3 DNA: TGTGCCAGCACCCTACTAGCGGGAGGCCCAGATACGCAGTATTTT
V gene: TRBV15; D gene: .; J gene: TRBJ1-1; clone size: medium-sized; CDR3 protein: CATRDMNTEAFF; CDR3 DNA: TGTGCCACCAGGGACATGAACACTGAAGCTTTCTTT
V gene: TRBV27; D gene: .; J gene: TRBJ2-7; clone size: .; CDR3 protein: CASSLLSTAGRSYEQYF; CDR3 DNA: TGTGCCAGCAGTTTATTATCGACCGCGGGCCGCTCCTACGAGCAGTACTTC
V gene: TRBV14; D gene: TRBD2; J gene: TRBJ2-3; clone size: .; CDR3 protein: CASSQERASGHLTDTQYF; CDR3 DNA: TGTGCCAGCAGCCAAGAGAGGGCTAGCGGGCACCTCACAGATACGCAGTATTTT
V gene: TRBV10-3; D gene: .; J gene: TRBJ2-5; clone size: .; CDR3 protein: CAISEVREETQYF; CDR3 DNA: TGTGCCATCAGTGAGGTTAGGGAGGAGACCCAGTACTTC
V gene: TRBV27; D gene: .; J gene: TRBJ2-7; clone size: .; CDR3 protein: CASSMATSSYEQYF; CDR3 DNA: TGTGCCAGCTCCATGGCTACTAGCTCCTACGAGCAGTACTTC
V gene: TRBV5-4; D gene: .; J gene: TRBJ1-1; clone size: .; CDR3 protein: CASSPGSREGEAFF; CDR3 DNA: TGTGCCAGCAGCCCTGGGAGCAGGGAGGGTGAAGCTTTCTTT
V gene: TRBV5-1; D gene: .; J gene: TRBJ2-7; clone size: once; CDR3 protein: CASRPDSYEQYF; CDR3 DNA: TGCGCCAGCAGGCCAGATTCCTACGAGCAGTACTTC
V gene: TRBV6-6; D gene: TRBD2; J gene: TRBJ2-1; clone size: .; CDR3 protein: CASRARLADNEQFF; CDR3 DNA: TGTGCCAGCAGAGCTAGACTAGCGGACAATGAGCAGTTCTTC
V gene: TRBV5-4; D gene: .; J gene: TRBJ2-1; clone size: once; CDR3 protein: CASSLVGRGEQFF; CDR3 DNA: TGTGCCAGCAGCTTGGTCGGGAGAGGGGAGCAGTTCTTC
V gene: TRBV11-2; D gene: .; J gene: TRBJ1-4; clone size: .; CDR3 protein: CASSLDLTSNEKLFF; CDR3 DNA: TGTGCCAGCAGCTTAGATCTCACCTCTAATGAAAAACTGTTTTTT
V gene: TRBV28; D gene: TRBD2; J gene: TRBJ2-1; clone size: .; CDR3 protein: CASNGLAGGGLNYNEQFF; CDR3 DNA: TGTGCCAGCAATGGACTAGCGGGGGGTGGATTAAACTACAATGAGCAGTTCTTC
V gene: TRBV12-3/TRBV12-4; D gene: .; J gene: TRBJ2-1; clone size: few; CDR3 protein: CASSYGGREEFF; CDR3 DNA: TGTGCCAGCAGTTACGGGGGCAGAGAGGAGTTCTTC
V gene: TRBV4-2; D gene: .; J gene: TRBJ1-1; clone size: .; CDR3 protein: CASSQVAAKAEAFF; CDR3 DNA: TGTGCCAGCAGCCAAGTTGCAGCGAAAGCTGAAGCTTTCTTT
V gene: TRBV6-5; D gene: .; J gene: TRBJ1-3; clone size: .; CDR3 protein: CASSQLGAGNTIYF; CDR3 DNA: TGTGCCAGCAGTCAATTGGGGGCTGGAAACACCATATATTTT
V gene: TRBV6-6; D gene: TRBD1; J gene: TRBJ1-5; clone size: .; CDR3 protein: CASSRRFRTGNYSNQPQHF; CDR3 DNA: TGTGCCAGCAGCCGACGTTTTAGGACAGGGAATTATAGCAATCAGCCCCAGCATTTT
V gene: TRBV11-3; D gene: TRBD2; J gene: TRBJ2-2; clone size: .; CDR3 protein: CASSSTGLAGISNTGELFF; CDR3 DNA: TGTGCCAGCAGCTCAACGGGACTAGCGGGGATCTCGAACACCGGGGAGCTGTTTTTT
V gene: TRBV6-5; D gene: TRBD1; J gene: TRBJ1-1; clone size: .; CDR3 protein: CASSPTGRNTEAFF; CDR3 DNA: TGTGCCAGCAGCCCGACAGGGAGGAACACTGAAGCTTTCTTT
V gene: TRBV11-3; D gene: .; J gene: TRBJ2-7; clone size: .; CDR3 protein: CASSSWILGAEQYF; CDR3 DNA: TGTGCCAGCAGCTCCTGGATCCTGGGCGCGGAGCAGTACTTC
V gene: TRBV28; D gene: .; J gene: TRBJ2-7; clone size: once; CDR3 protein: CASSLSRGGEQYF; CDR3 DNA: TGTGCCAGCAGTTTGAGTAGAGGAGGCGAGCAGTACTTC
V gene: TRBV19; D gene: .; J gene: TRBJ2-5; clone size: .; CDR3 protein: CASSNARGRETQYF; CDR3 DNA: TGTGCCAGTAGTAACGCGAGGGGTCGGGAGACCCAGTACTTC
V gene: TRBV2; D gene: .; J gene: TRBJ1-4; clone size: many; CDR3 protein: CASSGEVGTPTNEKLFF; CDR3 DNA: TGTGCCAGCAGTGGAGAGGTTGGCACACCCACTAATGAAAAACTGTTTTTT
V gene: TRBV28; D gene: .; J gene: TRBJ1-3; clone size: .; CDR3 protein: CASSLLGRSSGNTIYF; CDR3 DNA: TGTGCCAGCAGTTTATTGGGCAGAAGCTCTGGAAACACCATATATTTT
V gene: TRBV7-3; D gene: TRBD2; J gene: TRBJ2-1; clone size: .; CDR3 protein: CASSLSGGSFNEQFF; CDR3 DNA: TGTGCCAGCAGCTTGAGCGGCGGGAGTTTCAATGAGCAGTTCTTC
V gene: TRBV19; D gene: .; J gene: TRBJ1-6; clone size: once; CDR3 protein: CASSTLGGESSPLHF; CDR3 DNA: TGTGCCAGTAGTACCTTGGGAGGGGAGAGTTCACCCCTCCACTTT
V gene: TRBV12-3/TRBV12-4; D gene: .; J gene: TRBJ1-2; clone size: .; CDR3 protein: CASSSGHYGYTF; CDR3 DNA: TGTGCCAGCAGTTCGGGACACTATGGCTACACCTTC
V gene: TRBV6-1; D gene: .; J gene: TRBJ1-3; clone size: once; CDR3 protein: CASSEEQDLFYSGNTIYF; CDR3 DNA: TGTGCCAGCAGTGAAGAACAAGACCTTTTTTACTCTGGAAACACCATATATTTT
V gene: TRBV7-8; D gene: .; J gene: TRBJ2-3; clone size: .; CDR3 protein: CASSSVRVPPRPDTQYF; CDR3 DNA: TGTGCCAGCAGCTCGGTGAGGGTGCCTCCCCGGCCAGATACGCAGTATTTT
V gene: TRBV6-2/TRBV6-3; D gene: .; J gene: TRBJ1-2; clone size: .; CDR3 protein: CASSLHPNYGYTF; CDR3 DNA: TGTGCCAGCAGCCTACACCCTAACTATGGCTACACCTTC
V gene: TRBV24-1; D gene: .; J gene: TRBJ2-2; clone size: .; CDR3 protein: CATSRLAPGNTGELFF; CDR3 DNA: TGTGCCACCAGTCGCCTAGCACCGGGGAACACCGGGGAGCTGTTTTTT
V gene: TRBV5-1; D gene: TRBD1; J gene: TRBJ2-5; clone size: .; CDR3 protein: CASSYGQGQETQYF; CDR3 DNA: TGCGCCAGCAGCTATGGACAGGGGCAAGAGACCCAGTACTTC
V gene: TRBV20-1; D gene: .; J gene: TRBJ1-2; clone size: .; CDR3 protein: CSASSPFSNYGYTF; CDR3 DNA: TGCAGTGCTAGTTCGCCTTTTTCTAACTATGGCTACACCTTC
V gene: TRBV18; D gene: TRBD1; J gene: TRBJ1-1; clone size: .; CDR3 protein: CASSPRTGDMNTEAFF; CDR3 DNA: TGTGCCAGCTCACCCAGGACAGGGGATATGAACACTGAAGCTTTCTTT
V gene: TRBV6-5; D gene: .; J gene: TRBJ2-3; clone size: once; CDR3 protein: CASVAGARTDTQYF; CDR3 DNA: TGTGCCAGCGTGGCGGGGGCTCGCACAGATACGCAGTATTTT
V gene: TRBV10-1; D gene: .; J gene: TRBJ2-2; clone size: .; CDR3 protein: CASSNMGRDHTGELFF; CDR3 DNA: TGCGCCAGCAGTAATATGGGAAGGGATCACACCGGGGAGCTGTTTTTT
V gene: TRBV21-1; D gene: .; J gene: TRBJ2-7; clone size: .; CDR3 protein: CASSQARSYEQYF; CDR3 DNA: TGTGCCAGCAGCCAAGCAAGGTCCTACGAGCAGTACTTC
V gene: TRBV18; D gene: TRBD1; J gene: TRBJ2-6; clone size: .; CDR3 protein: CASSNLPGTAGANVLTF; CDR3 DNA: TGTGCCAGCTCAAATCTTCCAGGGACAGCTGGGGCCAACGTCCTGACTTTC
V gene: TRBV6-5; D gene: .; J gene: TRBJ2-5; clone size: .; CDR3 protein: CASIQARKETQYF; CDR3 DNA: TGTGCCAGTATCCAAGCCAGAAAAGAGACCCAGTACTTC